The following is a TCR beta chain sequence with its context. What it recognizes is unknown. Graves' hyperthyroidism qualified as stable when ophthalmopathy did not progress within 18 months. Patients aged 18 to 65 with hyperthyroidism were newly diagnosed, with duration under 2 months. PBMCs were obtained from approximately 10 ml fresh peripheral blood. The data were obtained in a study of T cells in Graves' hyperthyroidism and ophthalmopathy. Points from the study as a whole: Blood held most thyroid clonotypes expanded above 0.001 frequency.

RNA transcripts yielded amplified TCR beta CDR3 regions. HTBI primers were employed in a first-round RT-PCR of the TCR CDR3. TCRdb reprocessed the multiplex PCR reads with MiXCR, giving one entry per CDR3 protein. The table has roughly 570,000 distinct CDR3 sequences, 15% to 19% seen once. Unmatched junction bases numbered 6, after V lost 1 base and J lost 6 bases. From germline, CDR1 is GTSNPN and CDR2 SVGIG (reference sequence). CDR3 length equals 16 residues. The sequenced sample consisted of blood. This clonotype originated in a woman aged 25-40 years with Graves' hyperthyroidism. V and J are TRBV30 and TRBJ2-1; 13 nucleotides align to TRBD2. In DNA, the CDR3 is TGTGCCTGGAGTGGTGGGACTAGCGGGACTCTCAATGAGCAGTTCTTC. Translation: CAWSGGTSGTLNEQFF.